These 20 T cell receptor beta chains were sequenced from one sample in a study of T-cell reconstitution after alpha-beta-depleted transplantation in children. Using unique molecular identifiers, the investigators prepared the TCRbeta library. TCRdb independently ran MiXCR on the PCR reads; one entry per CDR3 protein. The sample includes around 370,000 distinct CDR3 sequences, approximately 10% of them seen just once. The sample consisted of PBMCs from the stem cell graft donor, taken from the stem cell graft. The source of these receptors is a human donor who donated a stem cell graft to a child with acute lymphoblastic leukemia.

This clonotype was observed a few times. The chain joins TRBV7-2 to TRBJ2-3; tentative D call: TRBD1 (5 bases). The CDR3 has 13 residues. In germline, CDR1 is SGHTA, CDR2 FQGNSA. With 4 bases removed from V and 5 bases from J, the gap between germline ends came to 10 bases. In DNA, the CDR3 is TGTGCCAGCAGCTCGCCAGGGTTAGATACGCAGTATTTT. This gives the protein CASSSPGLDTQYF.

The gene calls are TRBV14 and TRBJ2-1; TRBD2 agrees at 9 bases. Trimming at V came to 6 bases and at J to 15 bases, leaving 12 bases not matched to a gene. CDR1 SGHDN and CDR2 FVKESK come from the germline V gene. CDR3 length: 13 residues. The CDR3 DNA is TGTGCCAGCAGTCCCGCGGGCGGCGGGAGGGGGTTCTTC. This translates into CASSPAGGGRGFF.

The CDR3 sequence is CSARPRGDLLGYTF. The CDR3 DNA reads TGCAGTGCCAGGCCCAGGGGCGATCTTCTTGGCTACACCTTC. J is TRBJ1-2 and V is TRBV20-1; tentative D call: TRBD1 (6 bases). V was shortened by 6 bases and J by 7 bases, with 21 bases between the two germline ends. From germline, CDR1 is DFQATT and CDR2 SNEGSKA (reference sequence). The CDR3 has 14 amino acids.

This clonotype appeared many times. V usage is TRBV4-1 and J usage is TRBJ2-3; 14 bases are shared with TRBD2. The V and J ends lost 0 bases and 3 bases, in that order; junction bases with no gene match: 17. CDR1 and CDR2 (germline): MGHRA, YSYEKL. There are 22 residues in the CDR3. This CDR3 reads CASSQDFSLGGLAGVWTDTQYF. The CDR3 DNA reads as TGCGCCAGCAGCCAAGATTTTAGCCTCGGGGGACTAGCGGGAGTATGGACAGATACGCAGTATTTT.

This clonotype was seen a few times. This chain links TRBV12-3 or TRBV12-4 with TRBJ1-4, with D uncertain. Trimming took off 1 base at V and 6 bases at J, with 12 bases between the two ends. The CDR3 is 15 residues long. Written as DNA, the CDR3 is TGTGCCAGCAGTTTAGAGGGCCCCGAGTATGAAAAACTGTTTTTT. Residues: CASSLEGPEYEKLFF.

The chain couples TRBV28 to TRBJ2-2; 7 bases fit TRBD1. The ends lost 2 bases at V and 5 bases at J; junction bases unmatched: 5. Looked up from germline, CDR1 is MDHEN and CDR2 is SYDVKM. The CDR3 has 15 residues. The CDR3 loop reads CASSLNRGLTGELFF. Here the CDR3 DNA reads TGTGCCAGCAGTTTAAACAGGGGTTTGACCGGGGAGCTGTTTTTT.

This clonotype was recorded many times. This rearrangement joins TRBV20-1 to TRBJ2-7, with D tentatively TRBD1 (6 bases). The CDR3 contains 15 residues. V lost 3 bases to trimming and J lost 0 bases, with 15 bases between them. In germline, CDR1 is DFQATT, CDR2 SNEGSKA (reference sequence). CDR3 sequence reads: CSARSTGISSYEQYF. CDR3 in DNA: TGCAGTGCTAGGTCTACAGGGATCAGCTCCTACGAGCAGTACTTC.

The rearrangement uses TRBV6-1 and TRBJ2-5; 8 bases align to TRBD2. V dropped 4 bases and J dropped 1; count of bases not matched to a gene: 2. Germline-derived CDR1 and CDR2 are MNHNS and SASEGT. The CDR3 spans 14 residues. As DNA, the CDR3 is TGTGCCAGCAGTGGGCTAGCGGGCCAAGAGACCCAGTACTTC. Amino acid sequence: CASSGLAGQETQYF.

The V and J genes are TRBV20-1 and TRBJ2-3, with 8 bases matching TRBD1. Per germline, CDR1 DFQATT and CDR2 SNEGSKA (reference sequence). After removal of 6 bases from V and 4 bases from J, the junction contained 15 bases not matched to a gene. The CDR3 sequence is 16 residues long. This chain's CDR3 is CSAGARTGSGPDTQYF. Here the CDR3 DNA reads TGCAGTGCAGGCGCCAGGACAGGGAGCGGTCCAGATACGCAGTATTTT.

This clonotype has only a few counts. This chain connects TRBV7-2 to TRBJ2-5; 9 positions agree with TRBD1. Germline CDR1 SGHTA, CDR2 FQGNSA. V gave up 5 bases and J gave up 4 bases; unmatched junction bases: 5. This CDR3 has 14 residues. DNA of the CDR3: TGTGCCAGCAGCGGCACAGGGGGCACAGAGACCCAGTACTTC. Amino acid sequence: CASSGTGGTETQYF.

The chain is built from TRBV5-1 and TRBJ2-2, with a possible D match to TRBD2 (5 bases). V dropped 3 bases and J dropped 4 bases, with 16 bases sitting between them. The CDR3 runs to 16 residues. Germline V gene data show CDR1 as SGHRS and CDR2 as YFSETQ. CDR3 DNA: TGCGCCAGCAGCTCTACGAGGGCCGGAGGCACCGGGGAGCTGTTTTTT. Protein: CASSSTRAGGTGELFF.

There are many counts of this clonotype. The V and J genes are TRBV29-1 and TRBJ2-1; D possibly corresponds to TRBD2 (6 bases). The CDR3 sequence is 19 residues long. V dropped 3 bases and J dropped 4 bases, with 28 bases sitting between them. Looked up from germline, CDR1 is SQVTM and CDR2 is ANQGSEA. The CDR3 region has the DNA TGCAGCGTTGAGGGAGGCGGGACCAAGTCCCCAACTTTTTACAATGAGCAGTTCTTC. Translated, it gives CSVEGGGTKSPTFYNEQFF.

The chain joins TRBV12-3 or TRBV12-4 to TRBJ1-1; D perhaps matches TRBD1 (5 bases). V lost 4 bases to trimming and J lost 0 bases, with 12 bases between them. The CDR3 covers 15 residues. CDR3 in DNA: TGTGCCAGCAGTTCCACAGACAGCATGAACACTGAAGCTTTCTTT. The encoded protein is CASSSTDSMNTEAFF.

This clonotype was found many times. The V gene is TRBV11-2, the J gene TRBJ2-7, with 9 bases fitting TRBD2. This CDR3 contains 15 residues. The germline V gene encodes CDR1 SGHAT and CDR2 FQNNGV. V trimming: 5 bases; J trimming: 4 bases; junction bases outside the gene matches: 9. The CDR3 reads CASSHPSGIRYEQYF. The CDR3 DNA sequence: TGTGCCAGCAGCCATCCTAGCGGGATCCGATACGAGCAGTACTTC.

The rearrangement links TRBV12-3 or TRBV12-4 to TRBJ2-7; 8 nucleotides match TRBD1. The trim removed 4 bases at V and 4 bases at J, leaving 9 bases unmatched. The CDR3 contains 15 residues. The CDR3 loop reads CASSSPTGESYEQYF. The CDR3 DNA reads as TGTGCCAGCAGTTCACCGACAGGGGAAAGTTACGAGCAGTACTTC.

The gene calls are TRBV19 and TRBJ2-7; possible D gene TRBD2, 6 bases. Looked up from germline, CDR1 is LNHDA and CDR2 is SQIVND (reference sequence). The V gene lost 4 bases and the J gene lost 1 base, with 20 bases spanning the gap. The CDR3 covers 17 residues. CDR3 protein: CASSKGYRREKSYEQYF. The CDR3 DNA sequence: TGTGCCAGTAGTAAGGGGTACAGACGGGAGAAGTCCTACGAGCAGTACTTC.

This chain joins TRBV7-9 and TRBJ2-7, with 8 bases lining up with TRBD1. The length of the CDR3 is 15 residues. CDR1 and CDR2 (germline): SEHNR, FQNEAQ (reference sequence). J was trimmed by 3 bases and V by 4 bases; bases with no gene match: 8. The CDR3 protein is CASSSETGGLYEQYF. The CDR3 DNA follows: TGTGCCAGCAGCTCAGAAACAGGGGGTCTCTACGAGCAGTACTTC.

J is TRBJ2-1 and V is TRBV4-1; TRBD1 is a possible D gene (6 bases). The CDR3 runs to 17 residues. V was trimmed by 4 bases and J by 1 base, leaving 17 bases between them. The germline gives CDR1 MGHRA, CDR2 YSYEKL. CDR3 amino acids: CASSPLVRGESYNEQFF. CDR3 DNA sequence: TGCGCCAGCAGCCCCCTTGTCAGGGGAGAATCCTACAATGAGCAGTTCTTC.

Many counts were recorded for this clonotype. The gene calls are TRBV19 and TRBJ1-4, with 7 bases identical to TRBD1. V dropped 6 bases and J dropped 0; count of bases not matched to a gene: 4. Germline V gene data show CDR1 as LNHDA and CDR2 as SQIVND (reference sequence). This CDR3 has 15 residues. The CDR3 here is CASSMGQSTNEKLFF. Written as DNA, the CDR3 is TGTGCCAGTAGCATGGGACAGTCAACTAATGAAAAACTGTTTTTT.

This clonotype turned up a few times. This chain joins TRBV12-5 and TRBJ2-7; 7 bases are shared with TRBD2. The germline V gene encodes CDR1 LGHNT and CDR2 FRNRAP. V was pared by 5 bases and J by 2 bases, with 6 bases of the junction left unmatched. CDR3 length: 14 amino acids. The CDR3 nucleotides are TGTGCTAGTGGTCCTTCTGCGGGAGCCTACGAGCAGTACTTC. Its protein product is CASGPSAGAYEQYF.